These T cell receptor beta chains were read from a single sample in a study of shared clonotypes between healthy human individuals. Measured with immunoSEQ multiplex PCR; TCRdb has only the in-frame clones, and not every one. The sample carries 450,000 to 500,000 clones, about 84% recorded once. Input material: PBMCs. The receptors derive from a woman aged 40-49 years in good health. Some clones in this sample may be carry-over from other donors' samples. Each CDR3 is given with its conserved first and last residue. The D gene is left open where the match is weak. Not all rows give a size; the values are once, few, many and, for expanded clones, a class.

v_gene	j_gene	abundance	d_gene	CDR3aa	CDR3nt
TRBV7-6	TRBJ1-3	NA	TRBD1	CASSLAHGTGTNTIYF	TGTGCCAGCAGCTTGGCCCACGGGACAGGGACCAACACCATATATTTT
TRBV5-4	TRBJ2-7	once	TRBD2	CASSLGASGIYEQYF	TGTGCCAGCAGCTTGGGGGCTAGCGGGATCTACGAGCAGTACTTC
TRBV4-3	TRBJ2-2	NA	TRBD2	CASSQRDYRGDTGELFF	TGCGCCAGCAGCCAACGGGACTACCGGGGGGACACCGGGGAGCTGTTTTTT
TRBV19	TRBJ1-2	NA	NA	CASIPAGRYGYTF	TGTGCCAGTATTCCGGCAGGCCGCTATGGCTACACCTTC
TRBV19	TRBJ1-1	once	TRBD1	CASSTPGDRGRRAFF	TGTGCCAGTAGTACCCCCGGGGACAGGGGGCGACGAGCTTTCTTT
TRBV6-1	TRBJ2-2	once	TRBD2	CASSERVAGGPGELFF	TGTGCCAGCAGTGAGAGGGTAGCGGGAGGTCCCGGGGAGCTGTTTTTT
TRBV2	TRBJ2-5	few	TRBD1	CASARDRERGETQYF	TGTGCCAGCGCCCGGGACAGGGAAAGGGGGGAGACCCAGTACTTC
TRBV7-9	TRBJ1-2	few	NA	CASSLAGGFSNYGYTF	TGTGCCAGCAGCTTAGCGGGGGGGTTCTCCAACTATGGCTACACCTTC
TRBV28	TRBJ1-1	NA	TRBD1	CASSPEPGQGFFGRAFF	TGTGCCAGCAGCCCCGAACCGGGACAGGGTTTTTTTGGGCGAGCTTTCTTT
TRBV11-3	TRBJ2-5	few	NA	CASSLGSETQYF	TGTGCCAGCAGCTTAGGTTCAGAGACCCAGTACTTC
TRBV2	TRBJ2-1	NA	NA	CASNTGLGGNEQFF	TGTGCCAGCAACACGGGACTGGGTGGGAATGAGCAGTTCTTC
TRBV9	TRBJ2-2	NA	NA	CASTQGPNTGELFF	TGTGCCAGCACACAGGGTCCTAACACCGGGGAGCTGTTTTTT
TRBV7-2	TRBJ1-2	NA	NA	CASTPSREYGYTF	TGTGCCAGCACCCCCTCCAGGGAATATGGCTACACCTTC
TRBV6-5	TRBJ2-1	NA	TRBD1	CASRWTGGNEQFF	TGTGCCAGCAGATGGACAGGGGGAAATGAGCAGTTCTTC
TRBV2	TRBJ2-1	NA	NA	CASSGRSNEQFF	TGTGCCAGCAGTGGAAGGAGCAATGAGCAGTTCTTC
TRBV7-9	TRBJ1-1	NA	NA	CASSLGGQNTEAFF	TGTGCCAGCAGCTTAGGGGGACAGAACACTGAAGCTTTCTTT
TRBV9	TRBJ2-5	NA	NA	CASSVAANRETQYF	TGTGCCAGCAGCGTAGCGGCCAACCGCGAGACCCAGTACTTC
TRBV5-1	TRBJ1-5	NA	TRBD1	CASSTGTGGNQPQHF	TGCGCCAGCAGCACCGGGACAGGGGGCAATCAGCCCCAGCATTTT
TRBV5-4	TRBJ1-2	NA	TRBD1	CASSFLGGGKGYTF	TGTGCCAGCAGCTTCCTCGGAGGGGGCAAGGGCTACACCTTC
TRBV18	TRBJ1-5	NA	NA	CASSPGAGKDQPQHF	TGTGCCAGCTCACCAGGGGCAGGGAAGGATCAGCCCCAGCATTTT
TRBV19	TRBJ2-2	NA	NA	CASSATRVFTGELFF	TGTGCCAGTAGTGCAACTAGAGTCTTTACCGGGGAGCTGTTTTTT
TRBV9	TRBJ2-7	NA	NA	CASSVVYEQYF	TGTGCCAGCAGCGTAGTTTACGAGCAGTACTTC
TRBV20-1	TRBJ1-3	NA	NA	CSATQPNTIYF	TGCAGTGCTACCCAGCCAAACACCATATATTTT
TRBV28	TRBJ2-5	NA	NA	CASSVGGVGETQYF	TGTGCCAGCAGCGTGGGGGGAGTAGGGGAGACCCAGTACTTC
TRBV7-2	TRBJ2-2	NA	TRBD1	CASSPTGGPGGELFF	TGTGCCAGCAGCCCTACAGGGGGGCCGGGCGGGGAGCTGTTTTTT
TRBV5-1	TRBJ2-1	many	TRBD2	CASSGTSGRAGGEQFF	TGCGCCAGCAGCGGAACTAGCGGGAGGGCCGGGGGTGAGCAGTTCTTC
TRBV19	TRBJ2-7	NA	TRBD2	CASSLTGGPYEQYF	TGTGCCAGTAGTCTTACGGGAGGGCCCTACGAGCAGTACTTC
TRBV7-2	TRBJ2-3	many	TRBD1	CASSDRVRNTQYF	TGTGCCAGCAGCGACAGGGTTCGCAATACGCAGTATTTT
TRBV11-2	TRBJ2-3	NA	NA	CASSSPSRDTQYF	TGTGCCAGCAGCTCCCCCTCACGAGATACGCAGTATTTT
TRBV5-1	TRBJ2-3	NA	TRBD2	CASSFGFSGRVTDTQYF	TGCGCCAGCAGCTTCGGGTTTAGCGGGAGGGTCACAGATACGCAGTATTTT
TRBV5-6	TRBJ2-3	NA	TRBD2	CASSLGLAGRTDTQYF	TGTGCCAGCAGCTTGGGACTAGCGGGGCGCACAGATACGCAGTATTTT
TRBV5-5	TRBJ1-1	NA	NA	CASRPAGTRHTEAFF	TGTGCCAGCAGGCCTGCCGGGACACGGCACACTGAAGCTTTCTTT
TRBV10-1	TRBJ1-5	NA	NA	CASPGVDSNQPQHF	TGCGCCAGCCCCGGCGTGGATAGCAATCAGCCCCAGCATTTT
TRBV28	TRBJ2-3	NA	TRBD2	CASSLGIREGFADTQYF	TGTGCCAGCAGTTTAGGAATCCGGGAGGGTTTCGCAGATACGCAGTATTTT
TRBV6-5	TRBJ2-2	NA	NA	CASTRGSTGELFF	TGTGCCAGCACTCGCGGCTCTACCGGGGAGCTGTTTTTT
TRBV18	TRBJ2-7	NA	TRBD1	CASSPATGGFYEQYF	TGTGCCAGCTCACCGGCGACAGGGGGGTTCTACGAGCAGTACTTC
TRBV10-3	TRBJ2-5	NA	NA	CAISESGVSETQYF	TGTGCCATCAGTGAGTCGGGGGTCTCGGAGACCCAGTACTTC
TRBV7-4	TRBJ2-7	NA	TRBD1	CASIRTGASEQYF	TGTGCCAGCATCAGGACAGGGGCTTCCGAGCAGTACTTC
TRBV11-2	TRBJ2-7	NA	NA	CASSLTTGTSYEQYF	TGTGCCAGCAGCCTCACGACTGGGACCTCCTACGAGCAGTACTTC
TRBV10-3	TRBJ2-7	NA	TRBD2	CAISDQGLAGSYEQYF	TGTGCCATCAGTGATCAAGGACTAGCGGGATCCTACGAGCAGTACTTC
TRBV5-6	TRBJ1-2	NA	NA	CASSFIFSPGGYTF	TGTGCCAGCAGCTTTATATTCAGCCCCGGGGGCTACACCTTC
TRBV7-6	TRBJ1-5	NA	NA	CASSRGPRGGSNQPQHF	TGTGCCAGCAGCCGGGGCCCGCGGGGCGGTAGCAATCAGCCCCAGCATTTT
TRBV29-1	TRBJ2-7	NA	NA	CSVDDGTYEQYF	TGCAGCGTTGATGACGGAACCTACGAGCAGTACTTC
TRBV19	TRBJ2-6	NA	TRBD1	CASSNSPGQGTPGANVLTF	TGTGCCAGTAGTAACAGCCCGGGACAGGGCACCCCTGGGGCCAACGTCCTGACTTTC
TRBV2	TRBJ1-5	NA	TRBD1	CTSSRTGGSQPQHF	TGTACCAGCAGCCGGACAGGGGGCAGCCAGCCCCAGCATTTT
TRBV28	TRBJ1-2	NA	NA	CASTSPGGEGYTF	TGTGCCAGCACTTCCCCAGGAGGGGAGGGCTACACCTTC
TRBV13	TRBJ1-1	NA	NA	CASSRTLGRDTEAFF	TGTGCCAGCAGCCGAACCTTGGGTAGAGACACTGAAGCTTTCTTT
TRBV6-6	TRBJ2-5	NA	NA	CASSRPEVGSGETQYF	TGTGCCAGCAGCCGCCCCGAGGTGGGGTCCGGGGAGACCCAGTACTTC
TRBV6-1	TRBJ1-2	NA	NA	CASKGGNYGYTF	TGTGCCAGCAAGGGGGGTAACTATGGCTACACCTTC
TRBV7-2	TRBJ2-1	NA	NA	CASSLVRINEQFF	TGTGCCAGCAGCTTAGTCCGCATCAATGAGCAGTTCTTC
TRBV28	TRBJ2-3	NA	NA	CATGAGSTDTQYF	TGTGCCACCGGGGCGGGTAGCACAGATACGCAGTATTTT
TRBV29-1	TRBJ1-1	NA	TRBD1	CSVDRTGGTEAFF	TGCAGCGTTGACCGGACAGGGGGCACTGAAGCTTTCTTT
TRBV7-3	TRBJ2-1	NA	TRBD1	CASSARTQGLHYNEQFF	TGTGCCAGCAGCGCGAGAACACAGGGGCTCCACTACAATGAGCAGTTCTTC